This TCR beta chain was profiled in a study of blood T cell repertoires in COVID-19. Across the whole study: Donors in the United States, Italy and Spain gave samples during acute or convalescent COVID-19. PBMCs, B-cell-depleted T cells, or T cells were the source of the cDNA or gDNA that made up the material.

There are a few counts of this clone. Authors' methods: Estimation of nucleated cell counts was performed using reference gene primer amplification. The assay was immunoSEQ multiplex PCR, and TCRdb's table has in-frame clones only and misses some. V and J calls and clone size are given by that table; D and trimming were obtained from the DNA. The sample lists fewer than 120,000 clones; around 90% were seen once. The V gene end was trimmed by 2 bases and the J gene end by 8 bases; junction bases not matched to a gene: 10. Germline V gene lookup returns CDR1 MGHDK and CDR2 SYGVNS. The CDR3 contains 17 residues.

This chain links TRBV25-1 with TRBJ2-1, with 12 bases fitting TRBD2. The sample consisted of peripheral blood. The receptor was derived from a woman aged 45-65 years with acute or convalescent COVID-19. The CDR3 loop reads CASSEGASGRVGDEQFF. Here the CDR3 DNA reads TGTGCCAGCAGTGAAGGTGCTAGCGGGAGGGTAGGAGATGAGCAGTTCTTC.